A selection of T cell receptor beta chains follows, all from one sample in a study of blood T cells in healthy people across ages. TCRdb used MiXCR to reprocess the 5' RACE reads, holding one entry per CDR3 protein. The repertoire holds some 550,000 distinct CDR3 sequences, with roughly 48% as singletons. Input material: blood. The receptors originated from a man older than 75 in good health. Each CDR3 is given with its conserved first and last residue. A D gene is named only where the DNA matches it firmly. Clone sizes are given selectively: once, few, many, or a class where the clone is expanded.

size | J | V | D | DNA | CDR3
. | TRBJ2-2 | TRBV5-1 | . | TGCGCCAGCAGCATAAACACAAACACCGGGGAGCTGTTTTTT | CASSINTNTGELFF
many | TRBJ2-3 | TRBV6-5 | TRBD2 | TGTGCCAGCAGTTACTCGGGGGGGTTTCGCACAGATACGCAGTATTTT | CASSYSGGFRTDTQYF
. | TRBJ1-4 | TRBV30 | . | TGTGCCTGGAGTGTACAACAGGGCAGGGAAAAACTGTTTTTT | CAWSVQQGREKLFF
. | TRBJ1-1 | TRBV20-1 | . | TGCAGTGCTACCCCTCTTGCCGGAAACCATTACGCCGAAGCTTTCTTT | CSATPLAGNHYAEAFF
. | TRBJ2-1 | TRBV7-3 | . | TGTGCCAGCAGCCCTAGCGTGCTTTACAATGAGCAGTTCTTC | CASSPSVLYNEQFF
. | TRBJ2-5 | TRBV4-1 | . | TGCGCCAGCAGCCAAGAATTAACGGACAATGAGCAGTACTTC | CASSQELTDNEQYF
. | TRBJ2-1 | TRBV25-1 | TRBD2 | TGTGCCAGCAGTGATCCCAACCCGGGGGGGCAGTTCTTC | CASSDPNPGGQFF
. | TRBJ1-1 | TRBV6-6 | . | TGTGCCACCAAAGAACAGGTGAACACTGAAGCTTTCTTT | CATKEQVNTEAFF
. | TRBJ2-1 | TRBV15 | . | TGTGCCACCAGCAGAGGGCAGGGGCTCAATGAGCAGTTCTTC | CATSRGQGLNEQFF
. | TRBJ1-2 | TRBV20-1 | . | TGCAGTGCTAGTGCCGGGGCCAAGGGGGGTAACTATGGCTACACCTTC | CSASAGAKGGNYGYTF
few | TRBJ2-5 | TRBV12-3/TRBV12-4 | TRBD1 | TGTGCCAGCAGCTTCAGACTCCCCTGGCAGGGGGTAATGGGGGAGACCCAGTACTTC | CASSFRLPWQGVMGETQYF
few | TRBJ2-3 | TRBV9 | TRBD2 | TGTGCCAGCAGCGTAGTGAATAGCGGGGGTATCACAGATACGCAGTATTTT | CASSVVNSGGITDTQYF
few | TRBJ2-1 | TRBV5-1 | . | TGCGCCACCAAAGTTGGGCAGGGTTCCTACAATGAGCAGTTCTTC | CATKVGQGSYNEQFF
few | TRBJ2-7 | TRBV20-1 | . | TGCAGTGCTTTTCTAAACCCGAGCTCCTACGAGCAGTACTTC | CSAFLNPSSYEQYF
. | TRBJ1-6 | TRBV7-2 | TRBD1 | TGTGCCAGCAGCTCAGCGACAGGGTTGGGGGCACCCCTCCACTTT | CASSSATGLGAPLHF
. | TRBJ2-3 | TRBV7-2 | . | TGTGCCAGCAGCGATAGCAGGACTAGCACAGATACGCAGTATTTT | CASSDSRTSTDTQYF
. | TRBJ2-5 | TRBV5-1 | TRBD2 | TGCGCCAGCAGTCCCCGTGGCGGGAGGGCCTTAGAGACCCAGTACTTC | CASSPRGGRALETQYF
. | TRBJ1-6 | TRBV25-1 | TRBD1 | TGTGCCAGCGGGGGGTGGGGACAGTTACTTTCACCCCTCCACTTT | CASGGWGQLLSPLHF
. | TRBJ2-7 | TRBV3-1 | . | TGTGCCAGCAGCCAAGACAGGGGATACTCGTACGAGCAGTACTTC | CASSQDRGYSYEQYF
. | TRBJ1-5 | TRBV20-1 | TRBD1 | TGCAGTGCTAGAGCCGCGGGACAGGACCATCAGCCCCAGCATTTT | CSARAAGQDHQPQHF
few | TRBJ1-2 | TRBV3-1 | . | TGTGCCAGCAGCCAAGACGCCGGGCCCTCGGGAGGCTACACCTTC | CASSQDAGPSGGYTF
. | TRBJ2-7 | TRBV4-3 | TRBD1 | TGCGCCAGCAGCCAAGATCCTGGGACAGGGTCCTACGAGCAGTACTTC | CASSQDPGTGSYEQYF
few | TRBJ2-1 | TRBV7-9 | TRBD2 | TGTGCCAGTATCCCCCGCGGGAGCTCCTACAATGAGCAGTTCTTC | CASIPRGSSYNEQFF
. | TRBJ1-1 | TRBV29-1 | . | TGCAGCGTTGAAGTCAATAGGGGCACTGAAGCTTTCTTT | CSVEVNRGTEAFF
. | TRBJ2-7 | TRBV20-1 | . | TGCAGTGCTGCCTTCGAGGGAGGAGCCTACGAGCAGTACTTC | CSAAFEGGAYEQYF
. | TRBJ2-1 | TRBV7-2 | TRBD2 | TGTGCCAGCAGCTTAGCGGCGGGGGGTGCTTACAATGAGGAGTTCTTC | CASSLAAGGAYNEEFF
few | TRBJ2-1 | TRBV9 | TRBD2 | TGTGCCAGCAGCGGCGGACTAGCGAGCTACAATGAGCAGTTCTTC | CASSGGLASYNEQFF
. | TRBJ2-4 | TRBV30 | . | TGTGCCGGGAGCGAGGGAGCCAAAAACATTCAGTACTTC | CAGSEGAKNIQYF
many | TRBJ2-6 | TRBV4-2 | TRBD1 | TGTGCCAGCAGCCAAGTTGGGACAGGGGTAAACTCTGGGGCCAACGTCCTGACTTTC | CASSQVGTGVNSGANVLTF
. | TRBJ1-4 | TRBV6-6 | TRBD1 | TGTGCCAGCACTCGGGGGGGGACAGCCGAAAAACTGTTTTTT | CASTRGGTAEKLFF
. | TRBJ1-4 | TRBV6-6 | . | TGTGCCAGCGGGCGAAGGGGCGCAACTAATGAAAAACTGTTTTTT | CASGRRGATNEKLFF
. | TRBJ2-3 | TRBV29-1 | TRBD1 | TGCAGCGCCGGACAGGGGGAGACCGATACGCAGTATTTT | CSAGQGETDTQYF
. | TRBJ2-1 | TRBV7-3 | TRBD2 | TGTGCCAGCAGCTCCGGGACTAGCGGGATTGGCAATGAGCAGTTCTTC | CASSSGTSGIGNEQFF
. | TRBJ1-5 | TRBV20-1 | . | TGCAGTGCTAAACTAAGACAGGTTGACAATCAGCCCCAGCATTTT | CSAKLRQVDNQPQHF
. | TRBJ2-1 | TRBV6-2/TRBV6-3 | TRBD2 | TGTGCCAGCAGTTACTCCGGGACTAGCGGGGGCGCGAGCTCCTACAATGAGCAGTTCTTC | CASSYSGTSGGASSYNEQFF
few | TRBJ2-7 | TRBV7-9 | TRBD1 | TGTGCCAGCAGCGGACAGGCCGCCCTCGAGCAGTACTTC | CASSGQAALEQYF
once | TRBJ2-3 | TRBV3-1 | TRBD2 | TGTGCCAGCACCAAAGCGGGAGGCACAGATACGCAGTATTTT | CASTKAGGTDTQYF
few | TRBJ2-7 | TRBV15 | . | TGTGCCACCAGCAGACCTCTTCTACAGGGCGGGCAGTACTTC | CATSRPLLQGGQYF
few | TRBJ2-3 | TRBV21-1 | . | TGTGCCAGCAGCAACCGGGAACCCACAGATACGCAGTATTTT | CASSNREPTDTQYF
. | TRBJ1-1 | TRBV11-1 | . | TGTGCCAGCAGCTTCACGCGAATGAACACTGAAGCTTTCTTT | CASSFTRMNTEAFF
. | TRBJ2-3 | TRBV20-1 | TRBD2 | TGCAGTGCTAGAGGAGAGCGGGGGGTCACAGATACGCAGTATTTT | CSARGERGVTDTQYF
. | TRBJ2-7 | TRBV7-2 | TRBD2 | TGTGCCAGCAGCCAGGGACTACACAACTACGAGCAGTACTTC | CASSQGLHNYEQYF
. | TRBJ1-2 | TRBV5-1 | TRBD1 | TGCGCCAGCAGCTTGAACTACGGACAGGGCTATGGCTACACCTTC | CASSLNYGQGYGYTF